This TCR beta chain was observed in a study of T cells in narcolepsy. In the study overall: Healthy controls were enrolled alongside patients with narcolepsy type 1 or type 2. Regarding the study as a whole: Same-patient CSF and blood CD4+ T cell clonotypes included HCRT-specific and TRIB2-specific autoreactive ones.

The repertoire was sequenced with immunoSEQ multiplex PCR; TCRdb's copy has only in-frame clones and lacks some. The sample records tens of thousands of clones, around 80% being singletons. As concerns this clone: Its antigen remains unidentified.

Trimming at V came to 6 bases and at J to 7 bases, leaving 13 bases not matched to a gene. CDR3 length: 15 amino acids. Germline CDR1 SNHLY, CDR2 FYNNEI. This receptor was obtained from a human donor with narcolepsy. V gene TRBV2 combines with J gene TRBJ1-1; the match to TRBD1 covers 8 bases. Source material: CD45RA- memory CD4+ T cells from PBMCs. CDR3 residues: CASRFSGQGGSEAFF. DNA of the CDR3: TGTGCCAGCAGATTCTCTGGACAGGGCGGTAGTGAAGCTTTCTTT.